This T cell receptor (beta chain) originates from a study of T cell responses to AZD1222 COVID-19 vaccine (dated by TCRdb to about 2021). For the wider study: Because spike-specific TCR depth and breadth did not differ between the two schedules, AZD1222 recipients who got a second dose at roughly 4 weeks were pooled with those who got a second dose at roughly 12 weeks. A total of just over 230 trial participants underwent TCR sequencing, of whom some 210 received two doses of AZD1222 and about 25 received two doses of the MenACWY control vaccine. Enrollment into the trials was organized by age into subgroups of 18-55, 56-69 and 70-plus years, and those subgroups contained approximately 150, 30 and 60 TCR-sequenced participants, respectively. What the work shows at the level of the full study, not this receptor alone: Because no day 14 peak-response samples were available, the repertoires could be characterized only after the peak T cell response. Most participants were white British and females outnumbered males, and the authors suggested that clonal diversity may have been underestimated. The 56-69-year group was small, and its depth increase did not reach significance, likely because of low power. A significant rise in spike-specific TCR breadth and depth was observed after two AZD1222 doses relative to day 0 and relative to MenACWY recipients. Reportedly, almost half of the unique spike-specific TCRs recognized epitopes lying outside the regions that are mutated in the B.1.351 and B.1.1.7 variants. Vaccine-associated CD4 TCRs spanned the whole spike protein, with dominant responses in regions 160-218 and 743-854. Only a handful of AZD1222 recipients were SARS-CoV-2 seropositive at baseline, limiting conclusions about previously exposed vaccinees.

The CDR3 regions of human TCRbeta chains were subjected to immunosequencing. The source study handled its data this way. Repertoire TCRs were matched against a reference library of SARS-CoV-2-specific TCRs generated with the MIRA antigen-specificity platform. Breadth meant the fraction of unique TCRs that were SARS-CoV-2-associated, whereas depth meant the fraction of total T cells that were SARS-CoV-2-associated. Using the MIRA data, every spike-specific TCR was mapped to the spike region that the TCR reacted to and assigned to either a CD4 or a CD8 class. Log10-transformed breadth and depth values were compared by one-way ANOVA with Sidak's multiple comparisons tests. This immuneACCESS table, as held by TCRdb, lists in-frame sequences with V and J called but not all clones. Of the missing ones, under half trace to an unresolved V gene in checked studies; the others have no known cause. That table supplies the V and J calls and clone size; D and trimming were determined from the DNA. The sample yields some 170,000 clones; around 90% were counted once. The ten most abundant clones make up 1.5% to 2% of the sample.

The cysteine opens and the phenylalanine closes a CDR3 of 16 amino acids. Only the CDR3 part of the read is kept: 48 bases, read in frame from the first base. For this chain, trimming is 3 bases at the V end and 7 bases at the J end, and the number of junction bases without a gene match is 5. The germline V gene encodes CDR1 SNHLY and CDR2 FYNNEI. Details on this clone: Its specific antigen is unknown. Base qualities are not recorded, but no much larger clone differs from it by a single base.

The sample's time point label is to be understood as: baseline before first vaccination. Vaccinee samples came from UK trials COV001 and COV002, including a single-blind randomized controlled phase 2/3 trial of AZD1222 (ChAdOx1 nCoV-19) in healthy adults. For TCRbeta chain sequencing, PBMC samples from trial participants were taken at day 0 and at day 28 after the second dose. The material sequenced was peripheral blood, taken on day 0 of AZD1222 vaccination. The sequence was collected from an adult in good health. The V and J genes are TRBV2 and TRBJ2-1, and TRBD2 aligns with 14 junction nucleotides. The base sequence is TGTGCCAGCAGTGAGACTAGCGGGAGGGCCGGAAATGAGCAGTTCTTC. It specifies CASSETSGRAGNEQFF.